This T cell receptor beta chain was identified during a study of cytomegalovirus exposure and HLA in healthy donors. Broader study findings: Productive rates of about 90% or about 30% were seen for most TCR beta V segments in an earlier analysis. There were some V segments, including TRBV6-2 and TRBV6-3, excluded as indistinguishable. In a later analysis, TCR beta V- and J-gene trimming showed a link to a missense DCLRE1C variant.

To note about this clone: The target antigen is unknown.

60 Vbeta and 13 Jbeta primers were used in PCR. Method: immunoSEQ multiplex PCR; TCRdb's copy keeps in-frame clones and lacks some. The data contain around 90,000 clones, roughly 79% of them seen just once; the ten biggest clones take up 0.45% to 0.6%. The CDR3 extends over 16 amino acids. The V segment lost 4 bases and the J segment 8 bases; nucleotides outside the gene matches: 11. From germline, CDR1 is SGHRS and CDR2 YFSETQ. The V call is TRBV5-1, the J call TRBJ1-4; 10 nucleotides line up with TRBD1. The material sequenced was PBMCs. The TCR originated in a man between 25 and 39 years old in good health and CMV-seronegative. The DNA for the CDR3 is TGCGCCAGCAGCCCGGGACAGGGGACGATTAACGAAAAACTGTTTTTT. Translated: CASSPGQGTINEKLFF.